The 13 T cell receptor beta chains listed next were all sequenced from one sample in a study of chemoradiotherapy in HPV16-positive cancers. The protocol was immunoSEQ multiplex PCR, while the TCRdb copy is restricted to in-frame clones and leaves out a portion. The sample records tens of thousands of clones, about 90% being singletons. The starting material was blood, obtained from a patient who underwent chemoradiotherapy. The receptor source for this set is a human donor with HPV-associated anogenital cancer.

Written as DNA, the CDR3 is TGTGCCAGCAGCTTAGCGGGGTTTAGCGGGACCAGCGGGGAGCTGTTTTTT. Translation gives CASSLAGFSGTSGELFF. The chain links TRBV7-3 to TRBJ2-2, with 8 positions matching TRBD2. Trimming at V came to 2 bases and at J to 7 bases, leaving 12 bases not matched to a gene. The CDR3 has 17 residues. Germline assignment: CDR1 SGHTA and CDR2 FQGTGA.

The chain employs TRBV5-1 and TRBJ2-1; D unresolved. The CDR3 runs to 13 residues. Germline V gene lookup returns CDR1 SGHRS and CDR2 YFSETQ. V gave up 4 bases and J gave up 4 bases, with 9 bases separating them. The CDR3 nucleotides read TGCGCCAGCAGCGGGCAGAAATACAATGAGCAGTTCTTC. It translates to CASSGQKYNEQFF.

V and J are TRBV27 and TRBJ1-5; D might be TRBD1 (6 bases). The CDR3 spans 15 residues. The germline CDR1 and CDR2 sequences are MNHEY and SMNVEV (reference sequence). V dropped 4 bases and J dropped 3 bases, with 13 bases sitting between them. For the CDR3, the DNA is TGTGCCAGCAGTTCCGCTAGGGGGATCAATCAGCCCCAGCATTTT. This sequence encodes CASSSARGINQPQHF.

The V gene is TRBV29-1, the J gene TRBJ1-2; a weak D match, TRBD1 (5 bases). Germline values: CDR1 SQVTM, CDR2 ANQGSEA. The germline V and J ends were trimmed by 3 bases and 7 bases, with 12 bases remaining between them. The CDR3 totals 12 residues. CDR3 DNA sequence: TGCAGCGTTGACAGGGAGGGCCTTGGCTACACCTTC. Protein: CSVDREGLGYTF.

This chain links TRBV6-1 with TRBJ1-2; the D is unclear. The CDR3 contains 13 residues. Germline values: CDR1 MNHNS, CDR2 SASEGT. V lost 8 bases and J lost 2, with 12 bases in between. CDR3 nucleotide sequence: TGTGCCAGCCCTTTGAAGGGAAACTATGGCTACACCTTC. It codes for CASPLKGNYGYTF.

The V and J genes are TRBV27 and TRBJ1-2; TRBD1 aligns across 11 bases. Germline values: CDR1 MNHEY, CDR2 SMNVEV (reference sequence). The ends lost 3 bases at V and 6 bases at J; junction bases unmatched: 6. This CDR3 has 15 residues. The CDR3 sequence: CASSLVWGQGDGYTF. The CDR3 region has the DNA TGTGCCAGCAGTTTGGTCTGGGGACAGGGGGATGGCTACACCTTC.

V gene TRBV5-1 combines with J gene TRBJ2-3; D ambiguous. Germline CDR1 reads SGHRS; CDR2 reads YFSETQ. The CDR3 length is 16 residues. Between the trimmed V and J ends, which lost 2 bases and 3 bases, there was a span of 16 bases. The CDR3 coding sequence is TGCGCCAGCAGCTTACTGGGCGCGGACCGTACAGATACGCAGTATTTT. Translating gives CASSLLGADRTDTQYF.

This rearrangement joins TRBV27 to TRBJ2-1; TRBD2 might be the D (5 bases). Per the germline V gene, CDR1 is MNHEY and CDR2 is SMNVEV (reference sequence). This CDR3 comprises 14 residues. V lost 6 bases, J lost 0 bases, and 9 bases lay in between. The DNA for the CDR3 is TGTGCCAGCAGCGACTACTACTCCTACAATGAGCAGTTCTTC. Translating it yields CASSDYYSYNEQFF.

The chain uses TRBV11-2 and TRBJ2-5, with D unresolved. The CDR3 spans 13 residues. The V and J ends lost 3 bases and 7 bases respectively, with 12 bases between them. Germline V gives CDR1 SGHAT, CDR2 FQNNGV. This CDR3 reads CASSLALGGTQYF. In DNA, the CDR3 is TGTGCCAGCAGCTTGGCGCTGGGCGGGACCCAGTACTTC. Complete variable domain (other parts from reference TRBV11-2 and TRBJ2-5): EAGVAQSPRYKIIEKRQSVAFWCNPISGHATLYWYQQILGQGPKLLIQFQNNGVVDDSQLPKDRFSAERLKGVDSTLKIQPAKLEDSAVYLCASSLALGGTQYFGPGTRLLVL.

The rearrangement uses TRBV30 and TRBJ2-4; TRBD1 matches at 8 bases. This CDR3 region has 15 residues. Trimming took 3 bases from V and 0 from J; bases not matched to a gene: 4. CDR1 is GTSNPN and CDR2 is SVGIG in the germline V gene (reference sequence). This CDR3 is CAWSRQGLAKNIQYF. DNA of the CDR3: TGTGCCTGGAGCCGACAGGGGCTAGCCAAAAACATTCAGTACTTC.

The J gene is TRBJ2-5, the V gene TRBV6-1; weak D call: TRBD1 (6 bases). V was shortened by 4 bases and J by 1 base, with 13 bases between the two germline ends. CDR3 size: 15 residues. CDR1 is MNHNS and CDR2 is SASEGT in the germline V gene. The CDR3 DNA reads TGTGCCAGCAGTGCCCTACAGGGAACCCAAGAGACCCAGTACTTC. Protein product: CASSALQGTQETQYF.

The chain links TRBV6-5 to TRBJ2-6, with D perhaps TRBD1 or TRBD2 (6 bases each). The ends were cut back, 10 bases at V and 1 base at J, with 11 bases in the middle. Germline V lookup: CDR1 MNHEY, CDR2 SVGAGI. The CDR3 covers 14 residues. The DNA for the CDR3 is TGTGCCATCGGAGGGGGTTCTGGGGCCAACGTCCTGACTTTC. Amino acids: CAIGGGSGANVLTF.

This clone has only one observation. This chain's CDR3 is CASSQVTPGRTDTQYF. For the CDR3, the DNA is TGCGCCAGCAGCCAAGTCACCCCGGGTCGCACAGATACGCAGTATTTT. This chain connects TRBV4-1 to TRBJ2-3, with D hard to call. The CDR3 consists of 16 residues. The V gene's germline CDR1 is MGHRA and CDR2 YSYEKL. V lost 1 base, J lost 1 base, and 12 bases lay in between.